What follows are 16 T cell receptor beta chains derived from one specimen sequenced in a study of T cells in Graves' hyperthyroidism and ophthalmopathy. RNA transcripts yielded amplified TCR beta CDR3 regions. The HTBI primer set drove a first-round RT-PCR of the TCR CDR3. TCRdb reprocessed the multiplex PCR reads with MiXCR, giving one entry per CDR3 protein. The sample lists nearly 750,000 distinct CDR3 sequences; about a third were seen once. The sequenced sample consisted of blood. These receptors originate from a middle-aged woman with Graves' hyperthyroidism.

This clonotype came up many times. J is TRBJ1-2 and V is TRBV7-2; TRBD1 is a possible D gene (6 bases). V lost 0 bases and J lost 3, with 11 bases in between. The CDR3 consists of 15 residues. Germline-derived CDR1 and CDR2 are SGHTA and FQGNSA. Here the CDR3 reads CASSLASGADYGYTF. The CDR3, as DNA: TGTGCCAGCAGCTTAGCATCGGGGGCTGACTATGGCTACACCTTC.

In this sample, this clonotype turned up a few times. Its ends do not fully match the called genes, so a read error is possible. This chain uses TRBV10-1 with TRBJ1-5; tentatively, D is TRBD1 (5 bases). CDR1 and CDR2 (germline): WNHNN, SYGVQD (reference sequence). The CDR3 spans 16 residues. CDR3 DNA sequence: TGTGCCAGCTCATCCTCCGGGACCGTTAGCAATCAGCCCCAGCATTTT. Translating it yields CASSSSGTVSNQPQHF.

This clonotype came up many times. V is TRBV7-9 and J is TRBJ1-3; the match to TRBD1 covers 7 bases. V gave up 11 bases and J gave up 6 bases; unmatched junction bases: 10. This CDR3 is built from 13 residues. In germline, CDR1 is SEHNR, CDR2 FQNEAQ (reference sequence). In DNA form, the CDR3 reads TGTGCCGGAAAAGAGGGGGCAGAAAACACCATATATTTT. Translating gives CAGKEGAENTIYF.

This clonotype has ten or more counts. CDR3 sequence reads: CASSPGDRAGYTF. The CDR3 DNA is TGTGCCAGCAGCCCAGGGGACAGGGCTGGCTACACCTTC. The genes are TRBV7-6 and TRBJ1-2; 9 nucleotides agree with TRBD1. With 5 bases clipped from V and 7 bases from J, the junction kept 5 bases outside the gene matches. CDR3 length: 13 amino acids. Germline CDR1 and CDR2: SGHVS and FNYEAQ.

About this clonotype itself: The CDR3 ends on some other residue instead of the conserved phenylalanine or tryptophan, so this is likely a read error. The chain joins TRBV7-3 to TRBJ2-5; TRBD1 is a possible D gene (5 bases). This CDR3 has 17 residues. The germline V gene has CDR1 SGHTA and CDR2 FQGTGA. Trimming shortened V by 5 bases and J by 4 bases, and 23 bases separated the two germline ends. The CDR3 DNA is TGTGCCAGCAGCCGAAACTCCGCCGTAGGGGAACGAGAGACCCAGTACCTC. Its protein product is CASSRNSAVGERETQYL.

The chain is built from TRBV20-1 and TRBJ2-7; 13 nucleotides line up with TRBD2. Germline loops: CDR1 DFQATT, CDR2 SNEGSKA (reference sequence). The CDR3 contains 15 residues. V was pared by 3 bases and J by 5 bases, with 7 bases of the junction left unmatched. The CDR3 sequence is CSARKGTSGAHEQYF. In DNA, the CDR3 is TGCAGTGCTAGGAAGGGGACTAGCGGGGCACACGAGCAGTACTTC.

The CDR3, as DNA: TGTGCCATCGTCTCAGACGGGGGCGGGGAGCTGTTTTTT. Its translation is CAIVSDGGGELFF. This sequence joins TRBV10-3 and TRBJ2-2, with D tentatively TRBD2 (6 bases). Germline CDR1 and CDR2: ENHRY and SYGVKD. This CDR3 is 13 amino acids long. Trimming pared 8 bases from V and 7 bases from J, leaving 14 bases between.

The J gene is TRBJ2-7, the V gene TRBV15; D is undetermined. The length of the CDR3 is 14 residues. V lost 5 bases to trimming and J lost 3 bases, with 14 bases between them. Germline-derived CDR1 and CDR2 are LNHNV and YYDKDF (reference sequence). The CDR3 DNA follows: TGTGCCACCAGCGCCCCGGATCGCCTCTACGAGCAGTACTTC. This translates into CATSAPDRLYEQYF. The full variable domain, with the rest looked up from reference TRBV15 and TRBJ2-7, is DAMVIQNPRYQVTQFGKPVTLSCSQTLNHNVMYWYQQKSSQAPKLLFHYYDKDFNNEADTPDNFQSRRPNTSFCFLDIRSPGLGDTAMYLCATSAPDRLYEQYFGPGTRLTVT.

The chain links TRBV29-1 to TRBJ1-1; D is possibly TRBD1 (6 bases). Germline V gene sequence: CDR1 SQVTM, CDR2 ANQGSEA. The CDR3 totals 13 residues. Between the trimmed V and J ends, which lost 7 bases and 3 bases, there was a span of 15 bases. CDR3 DNA: TGCAGCGCCCCGGGTGGGGGCTACACTGAAGCTTTCTTT. This encodes CSAPGGGYTEAFF.

This clonotype has at least ten counts. V is TRBV10-3 and J is TRBJ1-1, with D possibly matching TRBD1 (6 bases). The CDR3 consists of 14 residues. CDR1 ENHRY and CDR2 SYGVKD come from the germline V gene. V lost 7 bases and J lost 3, with 15 bases in between. Here the CDR3 reads CAIKWGAGDTEAFF. The CDR3 DNA reads TGTGCCATCAAGTGGGGCGCAGGGGACACTGAAGCTTTCTTT.

This chain links TRBV5-6 with TRBJ1-6; 8 bases map to TRBD1. V shed 0 bases, J shed 9 bases, and the junction held 11 bases outside the gene matches. The CDR3 has 17 residues. Per the germline V gene, CDR1 is SGHDT and CDR2 is YYEEEE. CDR3 sequence (DNA): TGTGCCAGCAGCTTGGCCAGGGGGCGAAATCATGGTTCACCCCTCCACTTT. Amino acids: CASSLARGRNHGSPLHF.

This clonotype showed up just a few times. V and J are TRBV10-2 and TRBJ2-3; D is uncertain. Germline V gives CDR1 WSHSY, CDR2 SAAADI. Trimming shortened V by 8 bases and J by 2 bases, and 14 bases separated the two germline ends. The CDR3 covers 14 residues. This CDR3 is CASLGFALTDTQYF. DNA of the CDR3: TGCGCCAGCCTTGGCTTCGCCCTCACAGATACGCAGTATTTT.

This clonotype was seen once. A much more abundant neighbour one base away suggests this may be a read error. The chain links TRBV2 to TRBJ1-5; 7 bases align to TRBD1. CDR3 length: 12 amino acids. Unmatched junction bases numbered 6, after V lost 4 bases and J lost 12 bases. The germline V gene has CDR1 SNHLY and CDR2 FYNNEI. The CDR3 region has the DNA TGTGCCAGCAGTGGAATACAGGGGAGCCAGCATTTT. Translating it yields CASSGIQGSQHF.

The table lists this clonotype with many counts. V is TRBV5-4 and J is TRBJ1-2; 8 bases are shared with TRBD1. The CDR3 is 11 residues long. Germline assignment: CDR1 SGHNT and CDR2 YYREEE (reference sequence). With V trimmed by 10 bases and J by 4 bases, 3 bases remained unmatched. The DNA of the CDR3 is TGTGCCGGCGGACAGGGCTATGGCTACACCTTC. Protein: CAGGQGYGYTF.

A word on this clonotype: At one of its ends the junction is not consistent with the germline gene, which may arise from a read error. The J gene is TRBJ2-6, the V gene TRBV7-2; D ambiguous. From germline, CDR1 is SGHTA and CDR2 FQGNSA. This CDR3 is 16 amino acids long. The DNA of the CDR3 is TGCGCCAGCAGCCAAGATGAGTACTCTGGGGCCAACGTCCTGACTTTC. Translating gives CASSQDEYSGANVLTF.

The rearrangement links TRBV20-1 to TRBJ1-1, with D uncertain. The V and J ends lost 1 base and 2 bases respectively, with 5 bases between them. Germline lookup yields CDR1 DFQATT and CDR2 SNEGSKA (reference sequence). This CDR3 has 12 residues. CDR3 sequence reads: CSARGHNTEAFF. CDR3 coding DNA: TGCAGTGCTAGAGGCCACAACACTGAAGCTTTCTTT.